At least ten counts were recorded for the clone carrying this T cell receptor beta chain. What it binds is not known. Via MiXCR, TCRdb re-called the RACE reads, giving one row per CDR3 protein. This repertoire shows approximately 110,000 distinct CDR3 sequences, 8% to 13% found once; its top ten account for 3.5%. Time point of the sample: patch test 1, 2 weeks after DPC sensitization. Treatment here: therapeutic diphenylcyclopropenone sensitization with weekly scalp DPC. The data belong to a study of human T cells and chemical hapten exposure. Study overall: Weekly diphenylcyclopropenone doses were given to patients' scalps across the roughly 25-week study. The study traced per-sample TCR yield variation mainly to small differences in pooled library volumes.

This CDR3 has 15 residues. The V gene end was trimmed by 5 bases and the J gene end by 2 bases; junction bases not matched to a gene: 4. Per the germline V gene, CDR1 is SGHTA and CDR2 is FQGNSA. Study-wide results and caveats: Among expanded TCRs, significantly more large CDR3 similarity clusters formed than among controls.

The sequence derives from a middle-aged woman with alopecia areata. Some clones in this sample may be carry-over from other donors' samples. The sequencing used whole blood, collected in connection with sensitization to the hapten diphenylcyclopropenone (DPC). V usage is TRBV7-2 and J usage is TRBJ2-2; 8 bases line up with TRBD1. The CDR3 region is CASSLGQGNTGELFF. CDR3 DNA sequence: TGTGCCAGCAGCCTAGGACAGGGCAACACCGGGGAGCTGTTTTTT.